Listed below are T cell receptor beta chains from one sample, sequenced in a study of T cell responses to AZD1222 COVID-19 vaccine. This table comes from immunoSEQ multiplex PCR, and its TCRdb copy is limited to in-frame clones, with some not included. This sample has 150,000 to 200,000 clones, with about 88% found just once. Material: peripheral blood, obtained 28 days after the second AZD1222 dose. Receptors originate from an adult who received the AZD1222 COVID-19 vaccine. Each CDR3 is given with its conserved first and last residue. A D gene is named only where the DNA matches it firmly. Clone size is given for some rows only: seen once, a few or many times, or a class if the clone is expanded.

V gene: TRBV30; J gene: TRBJ2-1; D gene: TRBD2; clone size: -; CDR3 protein: CAWSPGLAGGDEQFF; CDR3 DNA: TGTGCCTGGAGCCCCGGACTAGCGGGAGGGGATGAGCAGTTCTTC
V gene: TRBV21-1; J gene: TRBJ2-4; D gene: -; clone size: -; CDR3 protein: CASSKMDSSPEAQYF; CDR3 DNA: TGTGCCAGCAGCAAAATGGACAGTTCCCCTGAGGCTCAGTACTTC
V gene: TRBV7-8; J gene: TRBJ2-1; D gene: -; clone size: -; CDR3 protein: CASSLDVEQFF; CDR3 DNA: TGTGCCAGCAGCTTGGACGTAGAGCAGTTCTTC
V gene: TRBV30; J gene: TRBJ1-6; D gene: TRBD1; clone size: -; CDR3 protein: CAWTRNRGSNSPLHF; CDR3 DNA: TGTGCCTGGACCCGAAACAGGGGCTCAAATTCACCCCTCCACTTT
V gene: TRBV24-1; J gene: TRBJ2-1; D gene: -; clone size: -; CDR3 protein: CATSGEPTGNEQFF; CDR3 DNA: TGTGCCACCAGTGGAGAACCGACGGGCAATGAGCAGTTCTTC
V gene: TRBV2; J gene: TRBJ2-1; D gene: -; clone size: -; CDR3 protein: CASTISPSYNEQFF; CDR3 DNA: TGTGCCAGCACCATCTCTCCCTCCTACAATGAGCAGTTCTTC
V gene: TRBV3-1/TRBV3-2; J gene: TRBJ2-7; D gene: TRBD1; clone size: -; CDR3 protein: CASSQGQGAGAYEQYF; CDR3 DNA: TGTGCCAGCAGCCAAGGACAGGGGGCGGGGGCCTACGAGCAGTACTTC
V gene: TRBV7-9; J gene: TRBJ1-1; D gene: TRBD1; clone size: -; CDR3 protein: CASSRDRLTEAFF; CDR3 DNA: TGTGCCAGCAGCAGGGACAGGCTCACTGAAGCTTTCTTT
V gene: TRBV11-2; J gene: TRBJ2-7; D gene: -; clone size: -; CDR3 protein: CASSLEVSHEQYF; CDR3 DNA: TGTGCCAGCAGCTTAGAGGTGTCTCACGAGCAGTACTTC
V gene: TRBV28; J gene: TRBJ2-1; D gene: -; clone size: -; CDR3 protein: CASIQPGNEQFF; CDR3 DNA: TGTGCCAGCATACAACCCGGGAATGAGCAGTTCTTC
V gene: TRBV28; J gene: TRBJ1-5; D gene: -; clone size: -; CDR3 protein: CASREGLNYGEPQHF; CDR3 DNA: TGTGCCAGCAGGGAGGGACTTAATTATGGGGAGCCCCAGCATTTT
V gene: TRBV9; J gene: TRBJ2-7; D gene: TRBD2; clone size: -; CDR3 protein: CASSVAPQVAGVYYEQYF; CDR3 DNA: TGTGCCAGCAGCGTAGCCCCCCAGGTAGCGGGAGTCTACTACGAGCAGTACTTC
V gene: TRBV19; J gene: TRBJ1-2; D gene: -; clone size: -; CDR3 protein: CASSIPGGLGYTF; CDR3 DNA: TGTGCCAGTAGTATCCCGGGGGGCCTCGGCTACACCTTC
V gene: TRBV7-2; J gene: TRBJ2-7; D gene: -; clone size: once; CDR3 protein: CASSPYRDEQYF; CDR3 DNA: TGTGCCAGCAGCCCCTATCGGGACGAGCAGTACTTC
V gene: TRBV5-1; J gene: TRBJ2-1; D gene: TRBD2; clone size: -; CDR3 protein: CASSLGTSGSRDEQFF; CDR3 DNA: TGCGCCAGCAGCTTGGGTACTAGCGGGTCTAGGGATGAGCAGTTCTTC
V gene: TRBV7-9; J gene: TRBJ2-5; D gene: -; clone size: -; CDR3 protein: CASSFDRLGETQYF; CDR3 DNA: TGTGCCAGCAGCTTTGACAGGTTGGGAGAGACCCAGTACTTC
V gene: TRBV9; J gene: TRBJ2-5; D gene: TRBD2; clone size: -; CDR3 protein: CASGIGTSGGAETQYF; CDR3 DNA: TGTGCCAGCGGAATAGGGACTAGCGGGGGGGCGGAGACCCAGTACTTC
V gene: TRBV24-1; J gene: TRBJ2-1; D gene: -; clone size: -; CDR3 protein: CATRARTDSYNEQFF; CDR3 DNA: TGTGCCACCAGGGCCAGGACCGACTCCTACAATGAGCAGTTCTTC
V gene: TRBV12-3/TRBV12-4; J gene: TRBJ2-1; D gene: -; clone size: -; CDR3 protein: CASIYWGAGEQFF; CDR3 DNA: TGTGCCAGCATCTATTGGGGGGCTGGTGAGCAGTTCTTC
V gene: TRBV9; J gene: TRBJ2-3; D gene: TRBD1; clone size: -; CDR3 protein: CASSVLDRGHTQYF; CDR3 DNA: TGTGCCAGCAGCGTACTGGACAGGGGGCATACGCAGTATTTT
V gene: TRBV7-2; J gene: TRBJ2-3; D gene: -; clone size: -; CDR3 protein: CASSSTRSTDTQYF; CDR3 DNA: TGTGCCAGCAGCTCGACCCGAAGCACAGATACGCAGTATTTT
V gene: TRBV20-1; J gene: TRBJ2-7; D gene: -; clone size: -; CDR3 protein: CSARGDYEQYF; CDR3 DNA: TGCAGTGCTAGAGGTGACTACGAGCAGTACTTC
V gene: TRBV6-6; J gene: TRBJ1-1; D gene: -; clone size: -; CDR3 protein: CASSHRANTEAFF; CDR3 DNA: TGTGCCAGCAGTCACCGGGCGAACACTGAAGCTTTCTTT
V gene: TRBV24-1; J gene: TRBJ2-3; D gene: -; clone size: -; CDR3 protein: CATSYGGLGTDTQYF; CDR3 DNA: TGTGCCACCAGTTACGGAGGACTGGGCACAGATACGCAGTATTTT
V gene: TRBV5-1; J gene: TRBJ2-7; D gene: TRBD2; clone size: -; CDR3 protein: CASSLGGASGTYEQYF; CDR3 DNA: TGCGCCAGCAGCTTGGGCGGGGCTAGCGGGACCTACGAGCAGTACTTC
V gene: TRBV7-8; J gene: TRBJ1-1; D gene: -; clone size: -; CDR3 protein: CASSPSTGLNTEAFF; CDR3 DNA: TGTGCCAGCAGCCCGTCGACAGGTCTGAACACTGAAGCTTTCTTT
V gene: TRBV19; J gene: TRBJ1-6; D gene: -; clone size: -; CDR3 protein: CASSIGAGLNSPLHF; CDR3 DNA: TGTGCCAGTAGTATAGGGGCAGGTCTCAATTCACCCCTCCACTTT
V gene: TRBV6-5; J gene: TRBJ2-5; D gene: TRBD2; clone size: -; CDR3 protein: CASSTLAGGETQYF; CDR3 DNA: TGTGCCAGCAGTACCTTAGCGGGGGGGGAGACCCAGTACTTC
V gene: TRBV5-4; J gene: TRBJ2-2; D gene: TRBD1; clone size: -; CDR3 protein: CASSFDRAGELFF; CDR3 DNA: TGTGCCAGCAGCTTCGACAGGGCCGGGGAGCTGTTTTTT
V gene: TRBV7-2; J gene: TRBJ2-1; D gene: -; clone size: -; CDR3 protein: CASSLNGGLPVYNEQFF; CDR3 DNA: TGTGCCAGCAGCCTCAACGGGGGGCTCCCGGTTTACAATGAGCAGTTCTTC
V gene: TRBV7-2; J gene: TRBJ1-5; D gene: -; clone size: many; CDR3 protein: CASSSSVGTPNQPQHF; CDR3 DNA: TGTGCCAGCAGCTCCTCGGTAGGAACCCCCAATCAGCCCCAGCATTTT
V gene: TRBV30; J gene: TRBJ2-4; D gene: -; clone size: -; CDR3 protein: CAWSSSQDIQYF; CDR3 DNA: TGTGCCTGGAGTTCGTCACAGGACATTCAGTACTTC
V gene: TRBV7-2; J gene: TRBJ2-5; D gene: -; clone size: -; CDR3 protein: CASSRGPETQYF; CDR3 DNA: TGTGCCAGCAGCCGAGGGCCAGAGACCCAGTACTTC
V gene: TRBV4-3; J gene: TRBJ2-3; D gene: -; clone size: -; CDR3 protein: CASSQDRPGVDTQYF; CDR3 DNA: TGCGCCAGCAGCCAAGACCGTCCGGGGGTAGATACGCAGTATTTT
V gene: TRBV6-5; J gene: TRBJ1-3; D gene: TRBD1; clone size: once; CDR3 protein: CASSYSVGGLNTIYF; CDR3 DNA: TGTGCCAGCAGTTACTCGGTAGGGGGCCTAAACACCATATATTTT
V gene: TRBV23-1; J gene: TRBJ2-5; D gene: -; clone size: -; CDR3 protein: CASSQSWTLKETQYF; CDR3 DNA: TGCGCCAGCAGTCAATCGTGGACTCTTAAAGAGACCCAGTACTTC
V gene: TRBV18; J gene: TRBJ2-3; D gene: -; clone size: -; CDR3 protein: CASSHPGDTQYF; CDR3 DNA: TGTGCCAGCTCCCATCCTGGCGATACGCAGTATTTT
V gene: TRBV7-9; J gene: TRBJ2-1; D gene: -; clone size: once; CDR3 protein: CASTPRRPVENEQFF; CDR3 DNA: TGTGCCAGCACCCCTCGTAGACCGGTTGAAAATGAGCAGTTCTTC
V gene: TRBV9; J gene: TRBJ1-6; D gene: -; clone size: -; CDR3 protein: CASSVLTAPYYNSPLHF; CDR3 DNA: TGTGCCAGCAGCGTCTTGACAGCCCCCTACTATAATTCACCCCTCCACTTT
V gene: TRBV5-8; J gene: TRBJ1-5; D gene: -; clone size: -; CDR3 protein: CASSFRESRPQHF; CDR3 DNA: TGTGCCAGCAGCTTCAGGGAGTCACGGCCCCAGCATTTT
V gene: TRBV7-2; J gene: TRBJ2-2; D gene: TRBD2; clone size: -; CDR3 protein: CASSSPGTSVGGELFF; CDR3 DNA: TGTGCCAGCAGCAGCCCCGGGACTAGCGTCGGCGGGGAGCTGTTTTTT
V gene: TRBV5-1; J gene: TRBJ2-1; D gene: TRBD2; clone size: -; CDR3 protein: CASSLVLAGNNEQFF; CDR3 DNA: TGCGCCAGCAGCTTGGTGCTAGCGGGGAACAATGAGCAGTTCTTC
V gene: TRBV29-1; J gene: TRBJ1-4; D gene: -; clone size: -; CDR3 protein: CSVLDPEEKLFF; CDR3 DNA: TGCAGCGTTCTAGACCCGGAGGAAAAACTGTTTTTT
V gene: TRBV7-2; J gene: TRBJ2-3; D gene: TRBD1; clone size: -; CDR3 protein: CASMVTGWTDTQYF; CDR3 DNA: TGTGCCAGCATGGTGACAGGGTGGACAGATACGCAGTATTTT
V gene: TRBV6-6; J gene: TRBJ1-5; D gene: -; clone size: -; CDR3 protein: CASSYSDNSNQPQHF; CDR3 DNA: TGTGCCAGCAGTTACTCGGACAATAGCAATCAGCCCCAGCATTTT
V gene: TRBV7-9; J gene: TRBJ1-4; D gene: -; clone size: -; CDR3 protein: CASSLGRTTNEKLFF; CDR3 DNA: TGTGCCAGCAGCTTAGGACGGACAACTAATGAAAAACTGTTTTTT
V gene: TRBV6-2/TRBV6-3; J gene: TRBJ2-2; D gene: TRBD2; clone size: -; CDR3 protein: CASSYSGLAGETGELFF; CDR3 DNA: TGTGCCAGCAGTTACTCGGGACTAGCGGGAGAAACCGGGGAGCTGTTTTTT
V gene: TRBV4-3; J gene: TRBJ2-7; D gene: -; clone size: -; CDR3 protein: CASSQEATSSYEQYF; CDR3 DNA: TGCGCCAGCAGCCAAGAAGCCACTAGCTCCTACGAGCAGTACTTC
V gene: TRBV7-3; J gene: TRBJ2-3; D gene: -; clone size: -; CDR3 protein: CASSLGTHTDTQYF; CDR3 DNA: TGTGCCAGCAGCTTAGGGACACATACAGATACGCAGTATTTT
V gene: TRBV2; J gene: TRBJ2-3; D gene: -; clone size: -; CDR3 protein: CASRPGPRTDTQYF; CDR3 DNA: TGTGCCAGCAGGCCGGGACCCCGCACAGATACGCAGTATTTT
V gene: TRBV30; J gene: TRBJ1-6; D gene: -; clone size: -; CDR3 protein: CAWSEQGGSPLHF; CDR3 DNA: TGTGCCTGGAGTGAACAGGGCGGTTCACCCCTCCACTTT